What follows are 15 T cell receptor beta chains derived from one specimen sequenced in a study of T-cell memory formation after mild COVID-19. From the 5' RACE reads, TCRdb called clonotypes with MiXCR, one entry per CDR3 protein. The sample yields roughly 370,000 distinct CDR3 sequences, roughly 15% seen once. The sample taken for sequencing was PBMCs or a T cell subset sorted from them (not recorded which). These receptors were taken from a man between 18 and 29 years old who had mild COVID-19 (a few samples of this study predate the infection). Cell type and time point are not known.

There are a few counts of this clonotype. The CDR3 bases are TGTGCCAGCAGTGTCCCGCGGCTGCTAGCTGAAGCTTTCTTT. Translating it yields CASSVPRLLAEAFF. The chain recombines TRBV2 with TRBJ1-1, with unresolved D. The length of the CDR3 is 14 residues. Deletions cut 4 bases from V and 6 bases from J, with 15 bases between. Germline V gene data show CDR1 as SNHLY and CDR2 as FYNNEI.

The table lists this clonotype with many counts. The chain joins TRBV7-9 to TRBJ2-3; maybe TRBD1 (5 bases). The V gene's germline CDR1 is SEHNR and CDR2 FQNEAQ (reference sequence). The CDR3 is 12 amino acids. Trimming took 5 bases from V and 4 from J, leaving 7 bases between them. The CDR3 bases are TGTGCCAGCAGCCCAGGGTCAGATACGCAGTATTTT. Its translation: CASSPGSDTQYF.

In the case of this clonotype: At one boundary the junction diverges from the germline segment, which might be a read error. The chain carries TRBV5-1 and TRBJ2-6; maybe TRBD2 (5 bases). The germline CDR1 and CDR2 sequences are SGHRS and YFSETQ. The CDR3 is 15 residues long. The CDR3 DNA reads TGCGCCAGCAGTTTGGTAGCGCTTGGGGCCAACGTCCTGACTTTC. It specifies CASSLVALGANVLTF. The entire variable domain, with the rest obtained from reference TRBV5-1 and TRBJ2-6, is as follows: KAGVTQTPRYLIKTRGQQVTLSCSPISGHRSVSWYQQTPGQGLQFLFEYFSETQRNKGNFPGRFSGRQFSNSRSEMNVSTLELGDSALYLCASSLVALGANVLTFGAGSRLTVL.

V and J are TRBV20-1 and TRBJ2-6, with TRBD2 matching over 11 bases. Per germline, CDR1 DFQATT and CDR2 SNEGSKA (reference sequence). J gave up 4 bases and V 5 bases, and 10 bases lay outside the gene matches. The length of the CDR3 is 17 residues. CDR3 region: CSAVLAGVTLGANVLTF. CDR3 sequence (DNA): TGCAGTGCTGTACTAGCGGGGGTTACCTTAGGGGCCAACGTCCTGACTTTC.

The chain has TRBV6-5 and TRBJ2-5, with a possible D match to TRBD1 (6 bases). Germline V lookup: CDR1 MNHEY, CDR2 SVGAGI. CDR3 length equals 15 residues. The V gene lost 2 bases and the J gene lost 5 bases, with 15 bases spanning the gap. CDR3 sequence: CASSYTPRQGETQYF. CDR3 nucleotide sequence: TGTGCCAGCAGTTACACCCCCCGGCAGGGGGAGACCCAGTACTTC.

In its sample, this clonotype was seen a few times. The chain couples TRBV14 to TRBJ1-1, with D unresolved. Trimming left V 5 bases short and J 0 bases short, with 4 bases between. This CDR3 has 12 residues. Germline-derived CDR1 and CDR2 are SGHDN and FVKESK. As DNA, the CDR3 is TGTGCCAGCAGCTGGGTGAACACTGAAGCTTTCTTT. Translation: CASSWVNTEAFF. The whole variable domain, filled in from reference TRBV14 and TRBJ1-1, reads EAGVTQFPSHSVIEKGQTVTLRCDPISGHDNLYWYRRVMGKEIKFLLHFVKESKQDESGMPNNRFLAERTGGTYSTLKVQPAELEDSGVYFCASSWVNTEAFFGQGTRLTVV.

This chain links TRBV4-1 with TRBJ2-6, with 10 bases matching TRBD1. The V gene end was trimmed by 0 bases and the J gene end by 0 bases; junction bases not matched to a gene: 5. The germline V gene has CDR1 MGHRA and CDR2 YSYEKL. CDR3 length equals 19 residues. The CDR3 nucleotides read TGCGCCAGCAGCCAAGATCCGGGGACAGGGGCCTCTGGGGCCAACGTCCTGACTTTC. Protein product: CASSQDPGTGASGANVLTF.

The rearrangement uses TRBV20-1 and TRBJ2-7; 10 positions match TRBD1. This CDR3 has 16 residues. The V gene end was trimmed by 1 base and the J gene end by 3 bases; junction bases not matched to a gene: 9. Germline lookup yields CDR1 DFQATT and CDR2 SNEGSKA (reference sequence). Here the CDR3 DNA reads TGCAGTGCTAGAGTCGTGGCCGGGACAGGGGTCTACGAGCAGTACTTC. Encoded protein: CSARVVAGTGVYEQYF.

The table lists this clonotype with a few counts. The chain links TRBV10-3 to TRBJ1-2; D is perhaps TRBD1 (5 bases). The V and J ends lost 5 bases and 7 bases respectively, with 14 bases between them. Germline loops: CDR1 ENHRY, CDR2 SYGVKD. The CDR3 extends over 13 amino acids. The DNA for the CDR3 is TGTGCCATCAGTCAGGGAATAGATCGTGGCTACACCTTC. Translation gives CAISQGIDRGYTF.

Ten or more counts support this clonotype. V gene TRBV6-1 combines with J gene TRBJ2-7; D may be TRBD1 (6 bases). V lost 7 bases, J lost 0 bases, and 16 bases lay in between. The CDR3 contains 15 residues. Per germline, CDR1 MNHNS and CDR2 SASEGT. The DNA of the CDR3 is TGTGCCAGCACCAAGGGGGAAGGGGCCTCCTACGAGCAGTACTTC. This gives the protein CASTKGEGASYEQYF.

Only a few counts were recorded for this clonotype. The chain couples TRBV5-4 to TRBJ2-7, with 8 bases fitting TRBD2. V gave up 4 bases and J gave up 9 bases; unmatched junction bases: 15. In germline, CDR1 is SGHNT, CDR2 YYREEE (reference sequence). CDR3 length: 15 residues. In DNA, the CDR3 is TGTGCCAGCAGCAACGGCGGGGGGACCTCCATTGGGCAGTACTTC. Amino acids: CASSNGGGTSIGQYF.

V gene TRBV4-1 combines with J gene TRBJ1-6, with 7 bases matching TRBD1. CDR1 and CDR2 from the germline V gene are MGHRA and YSYEKL. After removal of 2 bases from V and 7 bases from J, the junction contained 8 bases not matched to a gene. CDR3 length: 16 residues. CDR3 sequence (DNA): TGCGCCAGCAGCCAAAGCGGACGGGACAGAAATTCACCCCTCCACTTT. Translated, it gives CASSQSGRDRNSPLHF.

At least ten counts were recorded for this clonotype. The chain links TRBV5-1 to TRBJ1-4; D is possibly TRBD1 (5 bases). Germline V CDR1 and CDR2: SGHRS, YFSETQ. CDR3 length: 13 residues. V lost 4 bases and J lost 4, with 8 bases in between. This CDR3 is CASSKQDNEKLFF. CDR3 coding DNA: TGCGCCAGCAGCAAACAGGATAATGAAAAACTGTTTTTT.

V usage is TRBV29-1 and J usage is TRBJ2-5; D assignment may be TRBD1 or TRBD2 (5 bases each). V was cut by 7 bases and J by 5 bases, with 14 bases left in between. CDR1 is SQVTM and CDR2 is ANQGSEA in the germline V gene. The CDR3 extends over 12 amino acids. The CDR3 protein is CSGHRRGETQYF. The CDR3 DNA sequence: TGCAGCGGACACAGGAGAGGGGAGACCCAGTACTTC.

J is TRBJ2-6 and V is TRBV12-3 or TRBV12-4; 8 bases align to TRBD1. V dropped 4 bases and J dropped 0; count of bases not matched to a gene: 5. The CDR3 is made up of 17 amino acids. This CDR3 is CASSSGQGLSGANVLTF. CDR3 nucleotide sequence: TGTGCCAGCAGTTCCGGACAGGGCCTCTCTGGGGCCAACGTCCTGACTTTC.